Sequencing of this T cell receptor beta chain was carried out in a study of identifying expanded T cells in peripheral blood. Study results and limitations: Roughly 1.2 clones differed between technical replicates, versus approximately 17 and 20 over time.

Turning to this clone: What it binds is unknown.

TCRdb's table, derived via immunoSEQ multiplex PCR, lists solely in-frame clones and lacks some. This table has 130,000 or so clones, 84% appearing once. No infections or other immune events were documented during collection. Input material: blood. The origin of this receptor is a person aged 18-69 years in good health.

The CDR3 DNA sequence: TGTGCCAGCAGCCAGACCAGGGCAGGGGAATCTGGAAACACCATATATTTT. Its protein is CASSQTRAGESGNTIYF. V usage is TRBV7-9 and J usage is TRBJ1-3; D might be TRBD1 (6 bases). This CDR3 has 17 residues. The V end was cut by 5 bases, the J end by 1 base, with 18 bases between. From germline, CDR1 is SEHNR and CDR2 FQNEAQ (reference sequence).